This T cell receptor beta chain originates from a study of cytomegalovirus exposure and HLA in healthy donors. Details on this clone: The antigen is not known.

PCR employed 60 Vbeta and 13 Jbeta primers. TCRdb keeps only in-frame clones here, not all; method: immunoSEQ multiplex PCR. Here the sample spans over 100,000 clones, about 62% being singletons. It was healthy bone marrow donors who served as donors. Notes on the study in general: In terms of immune exposure information, only CMV serostatus was available.

This clonotype originated in a woman aged 40-49 years in good health and CMV-seropositive. Sequenced input: PBMCs.

Written as DNA, the CDR3 is TGTGCCAGCTCATCCAGCTCCTACGAGCAGTACTTC. It is translated as CASSSSSYEQYF. The V and J genes are TRBV18 and TRBJ2-7; D call uncertain. This CDR3 region has 12 residues. V was pared by 5 bases and J by 0 bases, with 5 bases between. CDR1 is KGHSH, CDR2 LQKENI, per germline.